This is a list of T cell receptor beta chains from one sample in a study of shared clonotypes between healthy human individuals. TCRdb's copy holds only in-frame clones and misses some; the assay was immunoSEQ multiplex PCR. Among hundreds of thousands of clones listed, around 97% were seen once. The sample comprised naive CD4+ T cells sorted from blood. The receptors originated from a woman in her 30s in good health. Both conserved end residues are trimmed from each CDR3.

v_gene	j_gene	len	CDR3aa
TRBV7-9	TRBJ2-2	15	ASSLARTGTKTGELF
TRBV21-1	TRBJ1-4	11	ASSDGCNEKLF
TRBV7-9	TRBJ2-3	15	ASSQQRARARTDTQY
TRBV28	NA	14	ASSINTGTLPYEQY
TRBV18	TRBJ2-2	12	ASSPLRGTGELF
TRBV27	TRBJ2-1	12	ASSPVRGRDEQF
TRBV27	TRBJ1-6	12	ASSLKDSNSALH
TRBV5-1	TRBJ2-6	11	ASTADGANVLT
TRBV4-1	TRBJ1-1	15	ASSRIQQVTVNTEAF
TRBV19	TRBJ2-5	13	ASSITGAPQETQY
TRBV20-1	TRBJ2-7	9	SASAVYEQY
TRBV15	TRBJ1-1	11	ATRQSLNTEAF
TRBV6-6	TRBJ1-2	12	ASSSGTGVFGYT
TRBV5-6	TRBJ2-2	14	ASSTRRDLGTGELF
TRBV28	TRBJ1-5	14	ASSWGLHAYNQPQH
TRBV6-1	TRBJ2-7	14	ASSEFDRDVSYEQY
TRBV6-1	TRBJ1-1	12	ASSEWGGNTEAF
TRBV7-4	TRBJ2-5	15	ASSPKTSGINGETQY
TRBV7-9	TRBJ2-7	12	ASSLASGRYEQY
TRBV5-8	TRBJ1-5	13	ASSLGSSGVQPQH
TRBV19	TRBJ2-7	12	ASSLTSGVYEQY
TRBV5-1	TRBJ1-5	13	ASSLGTGLNQPQH
TRBV2	TRBJ2-1	12	ASKAGSSYNEQF
TRBV4-1	TRBJ2-3	15	ASSRREPGQRTDTQY
TRBV6-4	TRBJ1-2	13	ASSESGQGLYGYT
TRBV10-1	TRBJ2-3	12	ASSEDYSTDTQY
TRBV6-1	TRBJ2-4	11	ASSDRGLHIQY
TRBV5-1	TRBJ2-7	12	ASSFRDGAYEQY
TRBV5-1	TRBJ2-7	13	ASSWGDRNNYEQY
TRBV27	NA	13	ASRPKPGQEYEQY
TRBV28	TRBJ1-2	12	ASRLTGGGAGYT
TRBV5-4	TRBJ2-1	11	ASGRGGNNEQF
TRBV27	NA	14	ASSRTATSGRYEQY
TRBV18	TRBJ2-1	14	ASSNSRVSSYNEQF
TRBV11-2	TRBJ2-2	14	ASRPSGAGGAGELF
TRBV11-2	TRBJ2-7	12	ASSPTSGEVEQY
TRBV7-2	TRBJ2-1	14	ASSGGLAGFINEQF
TRBV6-4	TRBJ1-1	11	ASSDQWNTEAF
TRBV27	TRBJ2-7	12	ASSPQIPPYEQY
TRBV5-1	TRBJ2-4	13	ASSLGSGLANIQY
TRBV27	TRBJ2-2	15	ASSSGTGGFVTGELF
TRBV4-1	TRBJ2-3	15	ASSPHRASVQGYTQY
TRBV5-1	TRBJ2-7	11	ASRTDRYREQY
TRBV25-1	TRBJ2-7	13	ASSINGQGAREQY
TRBV6-5	TRBJ1-5	12	ASSYIEPNQPQH
TRBV5-4	TRBJ2-7	14	ASSLELGTSSYEQY